The TCR beta chain described here comes from a study of blood T cell repertoires in COVID-19. Background on the study: Italy, Spain and the United States were the sources of the convalescent and acute COVID-19 samples.

Original processing notes: Estimation of nucleated cell counts was performed using reference gene primer amplification. The data were produced by immunoSEQ multiplex PCR, yet TCRdb's version contains in-frame clones alone and is incomplete. The V and J calls and clone size come from that table; D and trimming were worked out from the DNA. The data contain about 200,000 clones, 85% of them singletons. This CDR3 has 15 amino acids. V was pared by 4 bases and J by 5 bases, with 2 bases of the junction left unmatched. The germline CDR1 and CDR2 sequences are MNHEY and SVGAGI. The clonotype was recovered from a man aged 60 to 75 with COVID-19, enrolled during active disease. The chain is built from TRBV6-5 and TRBJ1-6, with 10 bases lining up with TRBD1. Sequences were obtained from peripheral blood. CDR3 coding DNA: TGTGCCAGCAGTTCGGGACAGGGGAATAATTCACCCCTCCACTTT. Protein: CASSSGQGNNSPLHF.